The 6 T cell receptor beta chains given below trace back to one sample, sequenced in a study of shared clonotypes between healthy human individuals. TCRdb's copy holds only in-frame clones and misses some; the assay was immunoSEQ multiplex PCR. The data contain roughly 2 million clones, 85% to 95% of them singletons. The sample consisted of naive CD4+ T cells sorted from blood. Subset reported: CD45RA+ positively selected. These receptors came from a man younger than 35 in good health.

The chain uses TRBV18 and TRBJ1-5, with 7 bases identical to TRBD1. Losses at the gene ends were 3 bases for V and 9 bases for J; bases not matched to a gene: 11. Germline V lookup: CDR1 KGHSH, CDR2 LQKENI. The CDR3 runs to 15 residues. The DNA for the CDR3 is TGTGCCAGCTCACCTGGAACAGGGGCTGCCGGGCCCCAGCATTTT. Its translation is CASSPGTGAAGPQHF.

This rearrangement joins TRBV5-1 to TRBJ2-1; D is unresolved. The V and J ends lost 2 bases and 6 bases respectively, with 15 bases between them. The CDR3 is made up of 15 amino acids. From germline, CDR1 is SGHRS and CDR2 YFSETQ. In DNA, the CDR3 is TGCGCCAGCAGCTTAGGTAACCCTCGGTTCAATGAGCAGTTCTTC. Encoded protein: CASSLGNPRFNEQFF.

The chain employs TRBV25-1 and TRBJ1-5, with D possibly TRBD1 on 5 matching bases. Trimming removed 3 bases at V and 0 bases at J, with 15 bases between. The CDR3 runs 17 residues. Germline assignment: CDR1 MGHDK and CDR2 SYGVNS. CDR3 bases: TGTGCCAGCAGTGAGACTAACAGGTCATATAGCAATCAGCCCCAGCATTTT. Translating it yields CASSETNRSYSNQPQHF.

The chain joins TRBV7-9 to TRBJ1-5, with D unclear. Trimming removed 5 bases at V and 9 bases at J, with 11 bases between. The CDR3 runs 12 residues. The V gene's germline CDR1 is SEHNR and CDR2 FQNEAQ (reference sequence). The CDR3 is CASSPYGGPQHF. The CDR3 bases are TGTGCCAGCAGCCCATACGGAGGGCCCCAGCATTTT.

The rearrangement joins TRBV5-1 to TRBJ1-6, with 10 nucleotides matching TRBD1. This CDR3 has 15 amino acids. The V segment lost 6 bases and the J segment 7 bases; nucleotides outside the gene matches: 7. Germline assignment: CDR1 SGHRS and CDR2 YFSETQ. The CDR3 DNA reads as TGCGCCAGCAACCCCGGGACAGGGGCCAATTCACCCCTCCACTTT. Translated: CASNPGTGANSPLHF.

The genes are TRBV6-6 and TRBJ2-3, with 8 bases lining up with TRBD1. Germline V lookup: CDR1 MNHNY, CDR2 SVGAGI (reference sequence). This CDR3 has 16 amino acids. V shed 5 bases and J 1 base; nucleotides not matched to a gene: 8. The CDR3 spells CASSILRGPGTDTQYF. The CDR3 nucleotides read TGTGCCAGCAGTATCCTCAGGGGGCCTGGCACAGATACGCAGTATTTT.